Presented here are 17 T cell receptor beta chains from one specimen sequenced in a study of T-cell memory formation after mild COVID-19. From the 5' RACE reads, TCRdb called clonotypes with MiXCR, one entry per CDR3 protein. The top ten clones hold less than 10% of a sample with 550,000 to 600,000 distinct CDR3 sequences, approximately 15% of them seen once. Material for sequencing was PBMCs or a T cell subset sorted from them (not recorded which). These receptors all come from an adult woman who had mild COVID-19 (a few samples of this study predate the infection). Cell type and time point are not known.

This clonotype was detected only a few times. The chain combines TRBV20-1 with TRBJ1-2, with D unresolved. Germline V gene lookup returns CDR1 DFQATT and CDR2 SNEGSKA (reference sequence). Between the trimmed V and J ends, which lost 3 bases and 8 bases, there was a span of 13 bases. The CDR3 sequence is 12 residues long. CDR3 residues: CSASSGVGGYTF. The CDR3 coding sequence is TGCAGTGCTAGTTCGGGAGTAGGCGGCTACACCTTC.

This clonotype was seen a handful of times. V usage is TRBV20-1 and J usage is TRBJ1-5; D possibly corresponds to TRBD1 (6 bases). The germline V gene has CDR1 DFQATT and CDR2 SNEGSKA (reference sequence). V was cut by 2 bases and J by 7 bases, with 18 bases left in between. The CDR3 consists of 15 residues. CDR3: CSARITGMAQQPQHF. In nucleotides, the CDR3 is TGCAGTGCTAGAATAACAGGGATGGCGCAGCAGCCCCAGCATTTT.

The CDR3 DNA is TGTGCCAGCACTCCTGCGGGGGGCAACGAGCAGTACTTC. This codes for CASTPAGGNEQYF. The chain couples TRBV12-3 or TRBV12-4 to TRBJ2-7, with 8 bases aligning to TRBD2. Trimming removed 7 bases from V and 5 bases from J; junction bases left unmatched: 7. This CDR3 comprises 13 residues.

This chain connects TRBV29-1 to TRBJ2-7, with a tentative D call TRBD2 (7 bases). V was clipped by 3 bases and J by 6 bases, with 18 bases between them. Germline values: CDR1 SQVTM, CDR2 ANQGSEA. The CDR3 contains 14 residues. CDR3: CSVDPGGGEGEQYF. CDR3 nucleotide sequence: TGCAGCGTTGATCCGGGGGGCGGTGAAGGCGAGCAGTACTTC.

For the CDR3, the DNA is TGTGCCAGCAGTTCCGGGACAGGGGCCGGGGAGCTGTTTTTT. Its translation is CASSSGTGAGELFF. V usage is TRBV12-3 or TRBV12-4 and J usage is TRBJ2-2; 10 bases are shared with TRBD1. The V and J ends lost 4 bases and 6 bases, in that order; junction bases with no gene match: 2. The CDR3 covers 14 residues.

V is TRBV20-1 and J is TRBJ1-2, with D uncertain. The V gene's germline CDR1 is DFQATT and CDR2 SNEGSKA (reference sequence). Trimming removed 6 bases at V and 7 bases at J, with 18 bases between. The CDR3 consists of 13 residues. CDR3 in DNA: TGCAGTGCGAGGATCGGGGTAGACGTTGGCTACACCTTC. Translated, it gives CSARIGVDVGYTF.

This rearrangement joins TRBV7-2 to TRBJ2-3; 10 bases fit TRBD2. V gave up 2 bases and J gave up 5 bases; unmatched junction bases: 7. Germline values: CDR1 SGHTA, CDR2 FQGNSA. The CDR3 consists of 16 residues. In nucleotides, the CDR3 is TGTGCCAGCAGCTTATTGCCTAGCGGGAGTCGAGATACGCAGTATTTT. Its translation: CASSLLPSGSRDTQYF.

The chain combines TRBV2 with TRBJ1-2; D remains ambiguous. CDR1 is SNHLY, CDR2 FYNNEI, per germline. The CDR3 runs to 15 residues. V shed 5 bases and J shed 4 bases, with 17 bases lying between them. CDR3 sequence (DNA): TGTGCCAGCAGTCAGGTCCAGGTATCGGGCTATGGCTACACCTTC. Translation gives CASSQVQVSGYGYTF.

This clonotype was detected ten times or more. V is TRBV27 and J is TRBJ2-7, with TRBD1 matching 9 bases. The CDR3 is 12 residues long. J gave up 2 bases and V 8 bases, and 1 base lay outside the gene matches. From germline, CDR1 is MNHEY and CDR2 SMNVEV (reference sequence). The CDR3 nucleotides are TGTGCCAGCGGGACAGGGCCCTACGAGCAGTACTTC. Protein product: CASGTGPYEQYF.

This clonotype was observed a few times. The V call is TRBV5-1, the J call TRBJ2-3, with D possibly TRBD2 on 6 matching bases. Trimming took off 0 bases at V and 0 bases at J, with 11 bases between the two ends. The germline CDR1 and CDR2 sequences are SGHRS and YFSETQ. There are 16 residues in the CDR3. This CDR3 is CASSLVGRDSTDTQYF. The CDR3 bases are TGCGCCAGCAGCTTGGTCGGGCGGGACAGCACAGATACGCAGTATTTT.

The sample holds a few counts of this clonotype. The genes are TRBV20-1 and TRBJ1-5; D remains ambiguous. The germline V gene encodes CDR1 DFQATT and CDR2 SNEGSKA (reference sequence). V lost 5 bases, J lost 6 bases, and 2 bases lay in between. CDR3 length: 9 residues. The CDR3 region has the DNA TGCAGTGCTGGTCAGCCCCAGCATTTT. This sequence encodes CSAGQPQHF.

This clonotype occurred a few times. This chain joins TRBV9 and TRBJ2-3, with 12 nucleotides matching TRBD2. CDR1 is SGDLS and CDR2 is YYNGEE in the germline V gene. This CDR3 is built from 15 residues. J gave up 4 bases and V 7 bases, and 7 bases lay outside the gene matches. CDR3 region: CASSSASGGADTQYF. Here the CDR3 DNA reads TGTGCCAGCTCTTCGGCTAGCGGGGGGGCAGATACGCAGTATTTT.

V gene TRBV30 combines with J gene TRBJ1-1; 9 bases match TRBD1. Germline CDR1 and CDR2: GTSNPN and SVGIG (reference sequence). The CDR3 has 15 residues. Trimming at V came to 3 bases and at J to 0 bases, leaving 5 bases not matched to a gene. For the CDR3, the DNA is TGTGCCTGGAGGGGACAGGGCTTCATGAACACTGAAGCTTTCTTT. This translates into CAWRGQGFMNTEAFF. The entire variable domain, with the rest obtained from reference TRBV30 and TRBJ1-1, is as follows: SQTIHQWPATLVQPVGSPLSLECTVEGTSNPNLYWYRQAAGRGLQLLFYSVGIGQISSEVPQNLSASRPQDRQFILSSKKLLLSDSGFYLCAWRGQGFMNTEAFFGQGTRLTVV.

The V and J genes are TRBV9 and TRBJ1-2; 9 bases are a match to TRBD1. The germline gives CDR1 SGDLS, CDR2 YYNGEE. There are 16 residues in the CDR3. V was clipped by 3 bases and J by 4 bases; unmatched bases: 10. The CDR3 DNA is TGTGCCAGCAGCGCAGGACAGGGGACCTATTCCTATGGCTACACCTTC. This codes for CASSAGQGTYSYGYTF.

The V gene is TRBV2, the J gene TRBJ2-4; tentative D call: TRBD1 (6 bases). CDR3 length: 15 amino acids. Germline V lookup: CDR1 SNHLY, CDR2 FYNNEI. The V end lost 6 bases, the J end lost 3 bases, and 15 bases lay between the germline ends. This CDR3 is CASRRQDSGKNIQYF. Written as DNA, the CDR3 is TGTGCCAGCAGACGACAGGATTCTGGCAAAAACATTCAGTACTTC.

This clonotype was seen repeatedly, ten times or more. The CDR3 bases are TGTGCCAGCAGTGAGTCGGGGAGACCGTACCAAGAGACCCAGTACTTC. Translated, it gives CASSESGRPYQETQYF. J is TRBJ2-5 and V is TRBV25-1; TRBD2 is a possible D gene (5 bases). CDR1 is MGHDK, CDR2 SYGVNS, per germline. CDR3 length equals 16 residues. The ends were cut back, 3 bases at V and 0 bases at J, with 14 bases in the middle.

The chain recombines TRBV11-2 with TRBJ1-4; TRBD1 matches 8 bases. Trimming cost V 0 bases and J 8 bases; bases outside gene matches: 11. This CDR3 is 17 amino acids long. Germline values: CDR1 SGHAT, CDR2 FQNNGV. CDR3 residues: CASSLDTRAGGGEKLFF. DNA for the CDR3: TGTGCCAGCAGCTTAGATACGAGGGCAGGGGGCGGCGAAAAACTGTTTTTT.